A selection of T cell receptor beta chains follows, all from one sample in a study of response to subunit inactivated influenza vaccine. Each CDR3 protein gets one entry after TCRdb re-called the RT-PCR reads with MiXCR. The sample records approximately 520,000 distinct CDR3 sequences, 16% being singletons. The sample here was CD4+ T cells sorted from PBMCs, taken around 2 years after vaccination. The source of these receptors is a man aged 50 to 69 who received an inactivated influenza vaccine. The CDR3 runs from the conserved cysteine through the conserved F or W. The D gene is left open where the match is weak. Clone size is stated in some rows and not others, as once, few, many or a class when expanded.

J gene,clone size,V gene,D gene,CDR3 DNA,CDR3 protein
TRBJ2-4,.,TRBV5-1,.,TGCGCCAGCACTTTAAAGACAGAAAACATTCAGTACTTC,CASTLKTENIQYF
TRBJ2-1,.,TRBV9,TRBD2,TGTGCCAGCAGCGTAGGACCCCCTAGCGGGAACAATGAGCAGTTCTTC,CASSVGPPSGNNEQFF
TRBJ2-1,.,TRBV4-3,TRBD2,TGCGCCAGCAGCCATTTGCAGCGGGAGGGAGTTGAGCAGTTCTTC,CASSHLQREGVEQFF
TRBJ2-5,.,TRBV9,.,TGTGCCAGCAGCACCACAATAGCACAAGGCGGTGAGACCCAGTACTTC,CASSTTIAQGGETQYF
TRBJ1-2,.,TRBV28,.,TGTGCCAGCAGTTATGGGTCGGGGTACAGCAACTATGGCTACACCTTC,CASSYGSGYSNYGYTF
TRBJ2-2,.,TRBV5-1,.,TGCGCCAGCAGCTTGGACGGGGTCAGCACCGGGGAGCTGTTTTTT,CASSLDGVSTGELFF
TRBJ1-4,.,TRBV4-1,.,TGCGCCAGCAGCCTACGTACGAGCGGTACTAATGAAAAACTGTTTTTT,CASSLRTSGTNEKLFF
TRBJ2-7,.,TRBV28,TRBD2,TGTGCCAGCCTAGCGGGGCCCACCTACGAGCAGTACTTC,CASLAGPTYEQYF
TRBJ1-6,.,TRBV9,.,TGTGCCAGCAGCGTAGCACCAGCCTATAATTCACCCCTCCACTTT,CASSVAPAYNSPLHF
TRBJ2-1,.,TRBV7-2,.,TGTGCCAGCAGCTTAGCGGCTAGCCCCTACAATGAGCAGTTCTTC,CASSLAASPYNEQFF
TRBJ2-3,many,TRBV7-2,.,TGTGCCAGCAGCTTAACCTCTTACGCAGGCACAGATACGCAGTATTTT,CASSLTSYAGTDTQYF
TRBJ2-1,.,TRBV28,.,TGTGCCAGCAGTTTAGGGCCTTGGCGGAGCTCCTACAATGAGCAGTTCTTC,CASSLGPWRSSYNEQFF
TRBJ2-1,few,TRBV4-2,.,TGTGCCAGCAGCCAAGTGGGGGCCCAGGACAATGAGCAGTTCTTC,CASSQVGAQDNEQFF
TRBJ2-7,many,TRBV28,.,TGTGCCAGCAGTTTATATTGGGGTCCGGACGAATACGAGCAGTACTTC,CASSLYWGPDEYEQYF
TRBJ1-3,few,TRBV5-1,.,TGCGCCTCGAGGGCGCAGAGCTCTGGAAACACCATATATTTT,CASRAQSSGNTIYF
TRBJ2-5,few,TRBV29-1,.,TGCAGCGTAGCCAGGGAGCCGTCATGGACCCAGTACTTC,CSVAREPSWTQYF
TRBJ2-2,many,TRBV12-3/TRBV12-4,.,TGTGCCAGCAGATGGGACACCGGGGAGCTGTTTTTT,CASRWDTGELFF
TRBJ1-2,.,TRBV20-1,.,TGCAGTGCATATGAAGCTGCGGGCAACTATGGCTACACCTTC,CSAYEAAGNYGYTF
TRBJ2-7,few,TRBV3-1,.,TGTGCCAGCAGCCAATTCGGGGTACTGTACTTC,CASSQFGVLYF
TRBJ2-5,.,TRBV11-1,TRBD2,TGTGCCAGCAGCTTATTCGCGGGAGAGGAGACCCAGTACTTC,CASSLFAGEETQYF
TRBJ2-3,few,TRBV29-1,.,TGCAGCGTTGTCGGGGTATACACAGATACGCAGTATTTT,CSVVGVYTDTQYF
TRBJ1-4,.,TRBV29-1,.,TGCAGCGTTGGCACAGCCTACAATGAAAAACTGTTTTTT,CSVGTAYNEKLFF
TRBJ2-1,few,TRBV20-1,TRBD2,TGCAGTGCTAGAGAGGGGGGGGTCGGTAATGAGCAGTTCTTC,CSAREGGVGNEQFF
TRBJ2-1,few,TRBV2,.,TGTGCCAGCAGCGGGAGTATCGGCAATGAGCAGTTCTTC,CASSGSIGNEQFF
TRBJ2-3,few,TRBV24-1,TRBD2,TGTGCCACCAGTGATTACAGCGGGAGGGGTACAGATACGCAGTATTTT,CATSDYSGRGTDTQYF
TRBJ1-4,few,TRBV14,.,TGTGCCAGCAGCCTAACGGTCCGGGCTGGGGAAAAACTGTTTTTT,CASSLTVRAGEKLFF
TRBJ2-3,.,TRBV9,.,TGTGCCAGCAGCTCCCACCGGGGGCTAGGCACAGATACGCAGTATTTT,CASSSHRGLGTDTQYF
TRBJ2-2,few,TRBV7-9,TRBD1,TGTGCCAGCAGCTTCCGACAGGGGTTCGGTAACACCGGGGAGCTGTTTTTT,CASSFRQGFGNTGELFF
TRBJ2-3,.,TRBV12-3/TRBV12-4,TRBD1,TGTGCCAGCAGTTTTTCGGGACAGGGGGTGAGCACAGATACGCAGTATTTT,CASSFSGQGVSTDTQYF
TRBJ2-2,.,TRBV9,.,TGTGCCAGCAGCGTCGAGGCAACCGGGGAGCTGTTTTTT,CASSVEATGELFF
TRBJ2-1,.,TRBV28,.,TGTGCCAGCAGACGAAAAGGGGGGGGCGGTGAGCAGTTCTTC,CASRRKGGGGEQFF
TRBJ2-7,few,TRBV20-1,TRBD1,TGCAGTGCTACGGGACAGGGACTCCACGAGCAGTACTTC,CSATGQGLHEQYF
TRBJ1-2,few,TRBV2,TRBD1,TGTGCCAGCAGCGTCCGGGACAGGGCTCTTCACTTC,CASSVRDRALHF
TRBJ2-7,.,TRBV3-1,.,TGTGCCAGCAGCCCCAGTCAGGGGCAGGGACCCTACGAGCAGTACTTC,CASSPSQGQGPYEQYF
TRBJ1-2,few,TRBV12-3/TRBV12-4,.,TGTGCCAGCACCCAAGGGAGGGGCTATGGCTACACCTTC,CASTQGRGYGYTF
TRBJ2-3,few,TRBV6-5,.,TGTGCCAGCAGTTACTCGGGAGGCTACCTCGGCACAGATACGCAGTATTTT,CASSYSGGYLGTDTQYF
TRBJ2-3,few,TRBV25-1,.,TGTGCCAGCGCCCCTTGGGGGACTAGCACAGATACGCAGTATTTT,CASAPWGTSTDTQYF
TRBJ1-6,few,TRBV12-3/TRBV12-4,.,TGTGCCAGCAGTTCCGGGAACCTATATAATTCACCCCTCCACTTT,CASSSGNLYNSPLHF
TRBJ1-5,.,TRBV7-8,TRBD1,TGTGCCAGCAGCTTTGGACAGGGGGCAACGCCCCAGCATTTT,CASSFGQGATPQHF